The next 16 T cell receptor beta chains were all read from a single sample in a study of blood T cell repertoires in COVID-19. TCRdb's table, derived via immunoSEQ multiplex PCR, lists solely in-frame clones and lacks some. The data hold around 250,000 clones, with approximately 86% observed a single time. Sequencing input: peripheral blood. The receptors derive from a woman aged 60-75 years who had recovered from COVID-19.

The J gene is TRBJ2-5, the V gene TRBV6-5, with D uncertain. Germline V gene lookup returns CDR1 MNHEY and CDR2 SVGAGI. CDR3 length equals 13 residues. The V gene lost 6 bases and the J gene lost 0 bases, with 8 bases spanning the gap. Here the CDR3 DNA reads TGTGCCAGCAGCCTGCGGAACCAAGAGACCCAGTACTTC. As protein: CASSLRNQETQYF.

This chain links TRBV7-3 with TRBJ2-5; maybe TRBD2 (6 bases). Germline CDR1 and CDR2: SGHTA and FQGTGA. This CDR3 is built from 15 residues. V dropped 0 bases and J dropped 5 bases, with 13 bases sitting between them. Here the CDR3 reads CASSLTLAEGETQYF. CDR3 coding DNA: TGTGCCAGCAGCTTAACGTTAGCGGAAGGGGAGACCCAGTACTTC.

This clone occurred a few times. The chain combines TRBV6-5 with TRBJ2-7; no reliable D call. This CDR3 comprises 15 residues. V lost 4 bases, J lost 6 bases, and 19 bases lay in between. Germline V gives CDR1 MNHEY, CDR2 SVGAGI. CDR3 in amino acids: CASSFFPGKEFEQYF. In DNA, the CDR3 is TGTGCCAGCAGTTTTTTCCCAGGTAAAGAGTTCGAGCAGTACTTC.

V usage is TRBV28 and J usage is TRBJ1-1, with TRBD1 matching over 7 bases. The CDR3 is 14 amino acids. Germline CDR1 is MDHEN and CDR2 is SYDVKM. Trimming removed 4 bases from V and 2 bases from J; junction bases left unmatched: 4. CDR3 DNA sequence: TGTGCCAGCAGTTCCCCAGGGGGAAACACTGAAGCTTTCTTT. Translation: CASSSPGGNTEAFF.

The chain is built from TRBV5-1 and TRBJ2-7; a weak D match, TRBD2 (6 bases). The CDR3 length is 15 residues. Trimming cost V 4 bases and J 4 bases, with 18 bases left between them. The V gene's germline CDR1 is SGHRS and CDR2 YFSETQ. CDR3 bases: TGCGCCAGCAGCCCAAGGGCGCGGGGAGATTACGAGCAGTACTTC. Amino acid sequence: CASSPRARGDYEQYF.

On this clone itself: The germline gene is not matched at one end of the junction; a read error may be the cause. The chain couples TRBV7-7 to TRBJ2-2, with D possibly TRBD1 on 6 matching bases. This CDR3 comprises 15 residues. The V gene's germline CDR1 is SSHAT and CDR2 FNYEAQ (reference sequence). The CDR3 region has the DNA TGTGCTAGCAGCGACACAGGGTCGAACACCGGGGAGCTGTTTTTT. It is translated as CASSDTGSNTGELFF.

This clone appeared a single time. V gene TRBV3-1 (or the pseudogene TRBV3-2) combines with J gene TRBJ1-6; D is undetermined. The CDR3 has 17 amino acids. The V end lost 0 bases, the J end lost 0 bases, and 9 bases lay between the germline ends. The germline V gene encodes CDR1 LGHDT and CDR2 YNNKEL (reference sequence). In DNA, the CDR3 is TGTGCCAGCAGCCAAGATCGAGGGCGCTCCTATAATTCACCCCTCCACTTT. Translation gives CASSQDRGRSYNSPLHF.

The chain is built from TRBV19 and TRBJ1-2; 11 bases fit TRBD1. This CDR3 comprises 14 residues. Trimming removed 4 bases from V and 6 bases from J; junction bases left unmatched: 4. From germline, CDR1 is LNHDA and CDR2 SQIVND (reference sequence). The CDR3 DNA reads TGTGCCAGTAGTACAGGACAGGGGGCGGATGGCTACACCTTC. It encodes CASSTGQGADGYTF.

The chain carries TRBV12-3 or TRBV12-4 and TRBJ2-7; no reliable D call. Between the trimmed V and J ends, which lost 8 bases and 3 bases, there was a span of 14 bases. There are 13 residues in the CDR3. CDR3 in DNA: TGTGCCAGCTCCCCCCGGGTACGCTACGAGCAGTACTTC. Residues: CASSPRVRYEQYF.

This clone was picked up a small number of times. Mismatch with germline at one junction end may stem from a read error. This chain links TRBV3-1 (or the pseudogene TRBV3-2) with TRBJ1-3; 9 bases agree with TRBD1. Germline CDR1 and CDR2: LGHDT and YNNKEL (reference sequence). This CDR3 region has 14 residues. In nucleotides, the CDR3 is TGTGCCAGCAGCCCAAATATGGACAGGGGCCCTCAAAGCTTT. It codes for CASSPNMDRGPQSF.

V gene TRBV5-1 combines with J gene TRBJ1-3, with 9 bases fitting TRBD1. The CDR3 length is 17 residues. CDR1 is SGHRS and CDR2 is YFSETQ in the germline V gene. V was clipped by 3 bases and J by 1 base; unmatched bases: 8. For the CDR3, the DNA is TGCGCCAGCAGCTCCTCACAGGGGGCGCATTCTGGAAACACCATATATTTT. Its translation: CASSSSQGAHSGNTIYF.

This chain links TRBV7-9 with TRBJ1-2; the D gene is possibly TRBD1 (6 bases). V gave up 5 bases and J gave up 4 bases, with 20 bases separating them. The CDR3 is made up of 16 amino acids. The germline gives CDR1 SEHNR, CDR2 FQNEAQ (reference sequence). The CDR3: CASSRGGARGLYGYTF. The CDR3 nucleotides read TGTGCCAGCAGCCGGGGAGGGGCCAGGGGTCTCTATGGCTACACCTTC.

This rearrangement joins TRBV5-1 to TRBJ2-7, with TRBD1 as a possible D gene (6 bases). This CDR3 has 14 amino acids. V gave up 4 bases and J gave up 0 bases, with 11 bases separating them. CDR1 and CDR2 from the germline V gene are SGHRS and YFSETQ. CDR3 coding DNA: TGCGCCAGCAGCCCCTCGACAGGCTCCTACGAGCAGTACTTC. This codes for CASSPSTGSYEQYF.

CDR3 nucleotide sequence: TGTGCCAGCAGCTCCCGACAGATTGCAACTAATGAAAAACTGTTTTTT. It is translated as CASSSRQIATNEKLFF. The J gene is TRBJ1-4, the V gene TRBV7-8, with D possibly TRBD1 on 5 matching bases. V lost 4 bases to trimming and J lost 0 bases, with 12 bases between them. The germline V gene has CDR1 SGHVS and CDR2 FQNEAQ. The CDR3 extends over 16 amino acids.

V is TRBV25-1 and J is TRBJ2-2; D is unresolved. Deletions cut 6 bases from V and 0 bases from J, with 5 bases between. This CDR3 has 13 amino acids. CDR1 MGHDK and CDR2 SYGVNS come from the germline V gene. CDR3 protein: CASRLTNTGELFF. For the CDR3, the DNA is TGTGCCAGCAGGCTAACGAACACCGGGGAGCTGTTTTTT.

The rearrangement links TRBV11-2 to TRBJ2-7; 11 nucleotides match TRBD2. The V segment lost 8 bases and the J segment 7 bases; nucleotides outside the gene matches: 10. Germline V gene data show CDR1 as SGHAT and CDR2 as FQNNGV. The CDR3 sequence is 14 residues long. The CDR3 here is CASRGPGLADEQYF. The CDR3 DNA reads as TGTGCCAGCCGGGGTCCGGGACTAGCGGATGAGCAGTACTTC.